This T cell receptor beta chain was obtained from a study of shared clonotypes between healthy human individuals. Study-level information: Each donor's CD8 memory used one plate, CD8 naive two, each CD4 subset three.

Produced via immunoSEQ multiplex PCR; TCRdb's table is partial and in-frame only. The repertoire holds approximately 720,000 clones, around 72% seen once, with 1.8% in the top ten. Adult Caucasians living in Nashville, Tennessee made up all of the donors. Germline V gene sequence: CDR1 SQVTM, CDR2 ANQGSEA. The CDR3 contains 13 residues. Trimming cost V 4 bases and J 3 bases, with 13 bases left between them. The receptor was isolated from a woman under 40 in good health. Input material: memory CD4+ T cells sorted from blood. The subset was: CD45RA-negative fraction. The chain carries TRBV29-1 and TRBJ2-7; tentatively, D is TRBD2 (6 bases). CDR3 sequence: CSVGNRRVYEQYF. CDR3 sequence (DNA): TGCAGCGTTGGAAACCGGAGGGTCTACGAGCAGTACTTC.